These T cell receptor beta chains were read from a single sample in a study of blood T cell repertoires in COVID-19. Clones were sequenced by immunoSEQ multiplex PCR, and TCRdb holds only the in-frame ones, with some missing. The sample lists about 82,000 clones; approximately 79% were seen once. Sequences were obtained from peripheral blood. The receptors stem from a human donor with acute or convalescent COVID-19. The donor label of this sample is uncertain. Both conserved end residues are part of each CDR3.

>TRBV3-1/TRBV3-2|TRBJ2-3
CASSHGRERRTDTQYF
>TRBV2|TRBJ1-6
CASRLEGGRDSPLHF
>TRBV7-9|TRBJ2-1
CASSLETRSDEQFF
>TRBV11-1|TRBJ1-4
CASSPGTGGQKLFF
>TRBV27|TRBJ2-1
CASSPQTSGRARNNGFF
>TRBV18|TRBJ2-7
CASSEKQANLYEQYF
>TRBV6-5|TRBJ1-4
CASSSRGTNEKLFF
>TRBV19|TRBJ2-2
CASIPVGQTNTGELFF
>TRBV7-2|TRBJ2-3
CASSVIAGGSPDTQYF
>TRBV6-5|TRBJ1-2
CASTLGQLDGYTF
>TRBV15|TRBJ1-6
CATTQGAHSPLHF
>TRBV18|TRBJ1-6
CASSPGGSYNSPLHF
>TRBV19|TRBJ2-1
CASSGPLNRAYNEQFF
>TRBV28|TRBJ2-5
CASSLRGKVGTQYF
>TRBV10-1|TRBJ1-5
CASSDEDRGDGNQPQHF
>TRBV7-2|TRBJ2-1
CASSPGLAGGNEQFF
>TRBV12-3/TRBV12-4|TRBJ2-5
CASSRGGPETQYF
>TRBV28|TRBJ1-5
CASRPTGFSNQPQHF
>TRBV28|TRBJ2-6
CASSFIGVGANVLTF
>TRBV5-4|TRBJ2-1
CASSLPAGTAPYNEQFF
>TRBV19|TRBJ1-4
CASSTTAWASEKLFF
>TRBV27|TRBJ2-7
CASSSTDSSYEQYF
>TRBV9|TRBJ1-1
CASSVPSAELAFF
>TRBV5-1|TRBJ1-1
CASSSGTGGNTEAFF
>TRBV5-8|TRBJ1-2
CASSLEDRAYGYTF
>TRBV6-2/TRBV6-3|TRBJ2-1
CASSYLAGTHEQFF
>TRBV28|TRBJ2-7
CASRGTGGLYEQYF
>TRBV19|TRBJ1-1
CASTRDWVNTEAFF
>TRBV2|TRBJ1-5
CASSDATGEGNQPQHF
>TRBV28|TRBJ2-2
CASSPTSTGELFF
>TRBV18|TRBJ1-4
CASSPLRGQTNEKLFF
>TRBV30|TRBJ1-2
CAWRGPGTAYGYTF
>TRBV7-8|TRBJ2-1
CASSPGTSGRGNEQFF
>TRBV7-3|TRBJ2-5
CASSFRHTETQYF
>TRBV5-6|TRBJ1-3
CASSRVGTGGNTIYF
>TRBV5-8|TRBJ2-6
CASSFAGAGANVLTF
>TRBV27|TRBJ2-6
CASSLWATQTGANVLTF
>TRBV24-1|TRBJ1-2
CATSGETGTSGYTF
>TRBV6-5|TRBJ1-5
CASIRNDVSNQPQHF
>TRBV2|TRBJ2-3
CASRTTSDTQYF
>TRBV29-1|TRBJ1-2
CSVEKVGNYGYTF
>TRBV29-1|TRBJ2-1
CSVGEVREQFF
>TRBV18|TRBJ1-1
CASSPPSGQGGNTEAFF
>TRBV7-8|TRBJ1-5
CASSLKRGNQPQHF
>TRBV11-2|TRBJ2-1
CASSARGGPYNEQFF
>TRBV7-2|TRBJ1-5
CASSSFRTGSNQPQHF
>TRBV27|TRBJ2-7
CASRTRLGEQYF
>TRBV6-1|TRBJ1-4
CASSERQGGLFF
>TRBV6-2/TRBV6-3|TRBJ2-6
CASSYSSSGANVLTF
>TRBV11-1|TRBJ2-1
CASSHLAGPYNEQFF
>TRBV5-5|TRBJ1-6
CASSFGQGNSPLHF
>TRBV9|TRBJ2-1
CASSATTAVYNEQFF
>TRBV11-2|TRBJ1-3
CASSFDSPGSGNTIYF
>TRBV19|TRBJ1-5
CASSSGTGGVGQPQHF
>TRBV27|TRBJ1-1
CASRLNRGLNTEAFF
>TRBV11-3|TRBJ1-5
CASSLRGKGQPQHF
>TRBV28|TRBJ2-3
CASRLGMYSGRPNTDTQYF